Each of the 3 T cell receptor beta chains below was sequenced from the same sample in a study of T cell responses to AZD1222 COVID-19 vaccine. The method was immunoSEQ multiplex PCR; TCRdb's version includes in-frame clones alone and lacks a portion of them. The sample has about 130,000 clones; nearly 90% are singletons. Sequencing used peripheral blood, obtained 28 days after the second AZD1222 dose. These receptors were collected from an adult who received the AZD1222 COVID-19 vaccine.

As regards this clone: The junction does not match germline at one end; this may be a read error. This chain connects TRBV7-7 to TRBJ2-1, with 13 bases that match TRBD2. The length of the CDR3 is 15 residues. Germline lookup yields CDR1 SSHAT and CDR2 FNYEAQ (reference sequence). CDR3 DNA: TGTGCTAGCAGCCCAACTAGCGGGGGGGCGGGTGAGCAGTTCTTC. This translates into CASSPTSGGAGEQFF.

V is TRBV19 and J is TRBJ2-5; a weak D match, TRBD1 (6 bases). The CDR3 extends over 13 amino acids. Between the trimmed V and J ends, which lost 6 bases and 4 bases, there was a span of 12 bases. The V gene's germline CDR1 is LNHDA and CDR2 SQIVND (reference sequence). The CDR3, as DNA: TGTGCCAGTAGGCCCTCGGACAGAGAGACCCAGTACTTC. Its translation is CASRPSDRETQYF. Using reference TRBV19 and TRBJ2-5 for the parts outside the CDR3, the full variable domain is DGGITQSPKYLFRKEGQNVTLSCEQNLNHDAMYWYRQDPGQGLRLIYYSQIVNDFQKGDIAEGYSVSREKKESFPLTVTSAQKNPTAFYLCASRPSDRETQYFGPGTRLLVL.

V and J are TRBV10-1 and TRBJ2-7, with D perhaps assigned TRBD1 or TRBD2 (5 bases each). V lost 4 bases to trimming and J lost 3 bases, with 10 bases between them. The CDR3 is 13 amino acids. Looked up from germline, CDR1 is WNHNN and CDR2 is SYGVQD (reference sequence). The chain's CDR3 is CASSAGTDYEQYF. CDR3 coding DNA: TGCGCCAGCAGTGCAGGGACCGACTACGAGCAGTACTTC.